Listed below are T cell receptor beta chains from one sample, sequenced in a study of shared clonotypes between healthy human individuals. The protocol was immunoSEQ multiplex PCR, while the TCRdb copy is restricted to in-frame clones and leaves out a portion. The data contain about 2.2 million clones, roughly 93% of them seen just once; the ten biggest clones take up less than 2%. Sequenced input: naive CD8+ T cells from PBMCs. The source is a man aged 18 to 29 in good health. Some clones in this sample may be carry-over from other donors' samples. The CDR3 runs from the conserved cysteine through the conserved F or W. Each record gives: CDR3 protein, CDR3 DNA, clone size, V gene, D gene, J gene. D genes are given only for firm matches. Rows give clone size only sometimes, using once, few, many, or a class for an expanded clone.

CDR3 protein: CASSIGTGTSYGYTF
CDR3 DNA: TGTGCCAGTAGTATTGGGACAGGAACCTCCTATGGCTACACCTTC
clone size: once
V gene: TRBV19
D gene: TRBD1
J gene: TRBJ1-2

CDR3 protein: CASSLLAGPYNEQFF
CDR3 DNA: TGTGCCAGCAGTTTACTAGCGGGCCCCTACAATGAGCAGTTCTTC
clone size: -
V gene: TRBV27
D gene: TRBD2
J gene: TRBJ2-1

CDR3 protein: CASSFRADNEQFF
CDR3 DNA: TGCGCCAGCAGCTTCAGGGCAGACAATGAGCAGTTCTTC
clone size: -
V gene: TRBV5-1
D gene: -
J gene: TRBJ2-1

CDR3 protein: CASSRGQKAYEQYF
CDR3 DNA: TGTGCCAGTAGTAGGGGACAGAAAGCCTACGAGCAGTACTTC
clone size: -
V gene: TRBV19
D gene: TRBD1
J gene: TRBJ2-7

CDR3 protein: CASLGEAFNTGELFF
CDR3 DNA: TGTGCCAGTCTTGGTGAGGCCTTCAACACCGGGGAGCTGTTTTTT
clone size: -
V gene: TRBV6-6
D gene: -
J gene: TRBJ2-2

CDR3 protein: CASSLSVGEAYNEQFF
CDR3 DNA: TGTGCCAGCAGTTTATCGGTGGGAGAGGCGTACAATGAGCAGTTCTTC
clone size: -
V gene: TRBV27
D gene: -
J gene: TRBJ2-1

CDR3 protein: CASSERPRGVRHNQPQHF
CDR3 DNA: TGTGCCAGCAGTGAACGGCCCAGGGGTGTCAGGCACAATCAGCCCCAGCATTTT
clone size: -
V gene: TRBV6-1
D gene: -
J gene: TRBJ1-5

CDR3 protein: CASSSENGDEQYF
CDR3 DNA: TGTGCCAGCAGCTCCGAGAACGGGGACGAGCAGTACTTC
clone size: -
V gene: TRBV13
D gene: -
J gene: TRBJ2-7

CDR3 protein: CASSIGYGYTF
CDR3 DNA: TGTGCCAGTAGTATAGGGTATGGCTACACCTTC
clone size: -
V gene: TRBV19
D gene: -
J gene: TRBJ1-2

CDR3 protein: CASSEGPLVAGGPKEQYF
CDR3 DNA: TGTGCCAGCAGTGAGGGACCCCTAGTAGCGGGAGGGCCGAAAGAGCAGTACTTC
clone size: -
V gene: TRBV2
D gene: TRBD2
J gene: TRBJ2-7

CDR3 protein: CASRRLGVVNEQFF
CDR3 DNA: TGTGCCAGCAGAAGACTGGGGGTGGTCAATGAGCAGTTCTTC
clone size: -
V gene: TRBV6-5
D gene: -
J gene: TRBJ2-1

CDR3 protein: CASWGTYEQYF
CDR3 DNA: TGTGCCAGCTGGGGAACCTACGAGCAGTACTTC
clone size: once
V gene: TRBV7-9
D gene: -
J gene: TRBJ2-7

CDR3 protein: CASSQAGATDTQYF
CDR3 DNA: TGCGCCAGCAGCCAAGCGGGGGCCACAGATACGCAGTATTTT
clone size: once
V gene: TRBV4-1
D gene: -
J gene: TRBJ2-3

CDR3 protein: CASSQRRAQGYGYTF
CDR3 DNA: TGCGCCAGCAGCCAAAGAAGGGCACAGGGGTATGGCTACACCTTC
clone size: -
V gene: TRBV4-1
D gene: TRBD1
J gene: TRBJ1-2

CDR3 protein: CASRTPDTNTGELFF
CDR3 DNA: TGCGCCAGCAGGACCCCGGACACGAACACCGGGGAGCTGTTTTTT
clone size: -
V gene: TRBV5-1
D gene: -
J gene: TRBJ2-2

CDR3 protein: CASSPGGYGYTF
CDR3 DNA: TGTGCCAGCAGTCCAGGGGGCTATGGCTACACCTTC
clone size: -
V gene: TRBV6-5
D gene: TRBD1
J gene: TRBJ1-2

CDR3 protein: CASSLAPFGGRDGEQFF
CDR3 DNA: TGTGCCAGCAGTTTAGCCCCATTTGGTGGGCGGGACGGTGAGCAGTTCTTC
clone size: -
V gene: TRBV27
D gene: -
J gene: TRBJ2-1

CDR3 protein: CASSFPRMGTEAFF
CDR3 DNA: TGTGCCAGCAGTTTCCCCCGAATGGGCACTGAAGCTTTCTTT
clone size: -
V gene: TRBV28
D gene: -
J gene: TRBJ1-1

CDR3 protein: CSVDGVAGYGNEQFF
CDR3 DNA: TGCAGCGTTGACGGCGTAGCGGGATACGGCAATGAGCAGTTCTTC
clone size: -
V gene: TRBV29-1
D gene: TRBD2
J gene: TRBJ2-1

CDR3 protein: CATSDGTSGLYEQYF
CDR3 DNA: TGTGCCACCAGCGACGGGACTAGCGGGTTGTACGAGCAGTACTTC
clone size: -
V gene: TRBV15
D gene: TRBD2
J gene: TRBJ2-7

CDR3 protein: CASSGGEGTIYF
CDR3 DNA: TGTGCCAGCAGCGGGGGCGAGGGAACCATATATTTT
clone size: once
V gene: TRBV5-4
D gene: -
J gene: TRBJ1-3

CDR3 protein: CASGDVRNQPQHF
CDR3 DNA: TGCGCCAGCGGGGACGTCCGCAATCAGCCCCAGCATTTT
clone size: -
V gene: TRBV10-2
D gene: -
J gene: TRBJ1-5